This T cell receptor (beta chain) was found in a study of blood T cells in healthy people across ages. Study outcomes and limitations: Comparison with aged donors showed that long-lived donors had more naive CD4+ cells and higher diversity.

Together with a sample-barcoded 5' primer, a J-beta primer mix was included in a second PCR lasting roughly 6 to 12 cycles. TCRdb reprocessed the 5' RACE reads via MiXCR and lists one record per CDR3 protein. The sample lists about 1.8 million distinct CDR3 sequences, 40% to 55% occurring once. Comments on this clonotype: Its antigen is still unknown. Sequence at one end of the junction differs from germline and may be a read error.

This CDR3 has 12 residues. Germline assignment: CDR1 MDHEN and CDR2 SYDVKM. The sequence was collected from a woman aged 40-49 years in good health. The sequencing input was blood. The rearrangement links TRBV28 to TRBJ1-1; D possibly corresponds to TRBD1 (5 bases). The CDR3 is CAGRLLREGAFF. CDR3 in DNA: TGTGCCGGCAGGTTACTCCGCGAGGGGGCTTTCTTT.